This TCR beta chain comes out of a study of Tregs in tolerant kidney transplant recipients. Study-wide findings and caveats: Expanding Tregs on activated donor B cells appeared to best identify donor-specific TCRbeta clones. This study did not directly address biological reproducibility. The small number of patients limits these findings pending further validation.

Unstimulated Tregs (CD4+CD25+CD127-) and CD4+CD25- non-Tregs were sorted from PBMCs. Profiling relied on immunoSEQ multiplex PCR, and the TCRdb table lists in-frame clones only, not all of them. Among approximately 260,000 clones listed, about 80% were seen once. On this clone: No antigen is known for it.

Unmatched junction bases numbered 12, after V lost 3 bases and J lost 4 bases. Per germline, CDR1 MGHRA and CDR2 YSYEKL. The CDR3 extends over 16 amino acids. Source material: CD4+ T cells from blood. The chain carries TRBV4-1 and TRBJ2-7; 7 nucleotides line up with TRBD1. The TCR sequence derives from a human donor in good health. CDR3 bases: TGCGCCAGCAGCCACTACACCGACAGGGTTCAATACGAGCAGTACTTC. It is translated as CASSHYTDRVQYEQYF.